This TCR beta chain was retrieved from a study of blood T cell repertoires in COVID-19. For the study at large: Specimens from acute and convalescent COVID-19 originated in the United States, Italy and Spain. PBMCs, B-cell-depleted T cells, or T cells provided the cDNA or gDNA that made up the material.

Between the trimmed V and J ends, which lost 4 bases and 4 bases, there was a span of 10 bases. The CDR3 sequence is 13 residues long. The authors' processing: For nucleated cells, counts were estimated from reference gene primer amplification. Assay used: immunoSEQ multiplex PCR; TCRdb lists only in-frame clones, some missing. For V, J and clone size, that table is used; D and trimming come from the DNA. Found here are about 300,000 clones, about 80% of them singletons; the top ten hold around a tenth. The gene calls are TRBV12-3 or TRBV12-4 and TRBJ1-1, with D tentatively TRBD1 (5 bases). Sequencing was performed on peripheral blood. This clonotype was sampled from a woman in her fifties or sixties who had recovered from COVID-19. For the CDR3, the DNA is TGTGCCAGCAGTTCCAGGGCAAGCACTGAAGCTTTCTTT. Translated, it gives CASSSRASTEAFF.